This TCR beta chain is drawn from a study of T-cell reconstitution after alpha-beta-depleted transplantation in children. Trimming took 7 bases from V and 6 from J, leaving 13 bases between them. The CDR3 is made up of 13 amino acids. Germline V gene data show CDR1 as MNHEY and CDR2 as SVGEGT. Unique molecular identifiers featured in how the TCRbeta library was prepared. TCRdb passed the PCR reads through MiXCR, listing each CDR3 protein once. The sample lists a few hundred thousand distinct CDR3 sequences; 20% were seen once. The source is a human donor who donated a stem cell graft to a child with acute myeloid leukemia. Sequences were derived from PBMCs from the stem cell graft donor, sampled from the stem cell graft. J is TRBJ2-1 and V is TRBV6-2 or TRBV6-3; tentatively, D is TRBD1 (5 bases). The CDR3: CASTLTAFNEQFF. As DNA, the CDR3 is TGTGCCAGCACCTTGACAGCCTTCAATGAGCAGTTCTTC.